The 11 T cell receptor beta chains reported below all come from one sample, sequenced in a study of CD8+ T cells in alopecia areata. Regarding treatment: oral pan-JAK inhibitor, 5-10 mg twice daily. Following extraction, RNA underwent reverse transcription to cDNA, which served as the sequencing template. Sequencing was performed with immunoSEQ multiplex PCR; in TCRdb, only in-frame clones are kept and a portion is missing. The sample records hundreds of thousands of clones, around 65% being singletons. Material: CD4+ T cells sorted from blood, obtained at week 44, from a patient treated with tofacitinib. Receptors originate from a human donor with alopecia areata.

This clone has just a few counts. The CDR3 DNA follows: TGTGCCATCGGGAGGGACGGAACTTTTGGTGGCTACACCTTC. Translating it yields CAIGRDGTFGGYTF. This chain connects TRBV10-3 to TRBJ1-2, with D perhaps matching TRBD1 (5 bases). V lost 8 bases and J lost 7, with 20 bases in between. The CDR3 totals 14 residues. The germline CDR1 and CDR2 sequences are ENHRY and SYGVKD.

This clone was recorded once. The chain uses TRBV9 and TRBJ2-5; TRBD2 matches at 8 bases. Germline loops: CDR1 SGDLS, CDR2 YYNGEE. The CDR3 has 15 amino acids. The V and J ends lost 0 bases and 3 bases, in that order; junction bases with no gene match: 4. CDR3 nucleotide sequence: TGTGCCAGCAGCGTAGCCCTCGGGGGGGAAGAGACCCAGTACTTC. Its protein is CASSVALGGEETQYF. The entire variable domain, with the rest obtained from reference TRBV9 and TRBJ2-5, is as follows: DSGVTQTPKHLITATGQRVTLRCSPRSGDLSVYWYQQSLDQGLQFLIQYYNGEERAKGNILERFSAQQFPDLHSELNLSSLELGDSALYFCASSVALGGEETQYFGPGTRLLVL.

This sequence joins TRBV6-5 and TRBJ2-7; D may be TRBD2 (6 bases). V was trimmed by 6 bases and J by 2 bases, leaving 17 bases between them. This CDR3 is 15 amino acids long. Looked up from germline, CDR1 is MNHEY and CDR2 is SVGAGI. The CDR3 DNA is TGTGCCAGCAGCGAGGTTGGGACTCAAGCCTACGAGCAGTACTTC. It translates to CASSEVGTQAYEQYF.

The chain has TRBV2 and TRBJ1-1; no definite D call. The V gene's germline CDR1 is SNHLY and CDR2 FYNNEI. V was shortened by 2 bases and J by 4 bases, with 8 bases between the two germline ends. This CDR3 comprises 13 residues. Written as DNA, the CDR3 is TGTGCCAGCAGTGAACGGGAGGGCACTGAAGCTTTCTTT. Encoded protein: CASSEREGTEAFF.

This clone came up once. The chain combines TRBV9 with TRBJ2-7, with a tentative D call TRBD2 (7 bases). The CDR3 is 15 amino acids. Germline assignment: CDR1 SGDLS and CDR2 YYNGEE. V lost 0 bases and J 2 bases, leaving 12 bases between the germline ends. In DNA, the CDR3 is TGTGCCAGCAGCGTAGAGGGGGGGCCCGCCTACGAGCAGTACTTC. Translated: CASSVEGGPAYEQYF.

In nucleotides, the CDR3 is TGTGCCAGCAGTGTTAGGGCCCCAGATACGCAGTATTTT. As protein: CASSVRAPDTQYF. The chain uses TRBV2 and TRBJ2-3; D ambiguous. The CDR3 is made up of 13 amino acids. Between the trimmed V and J ends, which lost 4 bases and 4 bases, there was a span of 9 bases. Germline-derived CDR1 and CDR2 are SNHLY and FYNNEI.

This clone was observed a few times. J is TRBJ2-4 and V is TRBV27, with D possibly being TRBD1 (6 bases). Germline V gene data show CDR1 as MNHEY and CDR2 as SMNVEV (reference sequence). This CDR3 is 16 amino acids long. V was trimmed by 2 bases and J by 5 bases, leaving 16 bases between them. The CDR3 nucleotides are TGTGCCAGCAGTTTACCCCCCAGGGGCCCTCAAAACATTCAGTACTTC. This gives the protein CASSLPPRGPQNIQYF.

This clone was counted only a few times. The chain carries TRBV23-1 and TRBJ1-4, with D tentatively TRBD1 (6 bases). TRBV23-1 is classed as an ORF, of uncertain function. V shed 2 bases and J shed 11 bases, with 21 bases lying between them. There are 16 residues in the CDR3. CDR3 residues: CASSQSLLMTGGKLFF. The CDR3 DNA follows: TGCGCCAGCAGTCAAAGCCTTCTGATGACAGGAGGGAAACTGTTTTTT.

This clone counts as medium-sized. This chain uses TRBV29-1 with TRBJ2-7, with 8 bases identical to TRBD1. CDR1 and CDR2 (germline): SQVTM, ANQGSEA. CDR3 size: 12 residues. Trimming took 3 bases from V and 6 from J; bases not matched to a gene: 4. The CDR3 sequence: CSVDPGGGEQYF. In DNA form, the CDR3 reads TGCAGCGTTGACCCAGGGGGCGGCGAGCAGTACTTC.

This chain connects TRBV7-2 to TRBJ1-2, with D perhaps TRBD1 (5 bases). Germline lookup yields CDR1 SGHTA and CDR2 FQGNSA. The CDR3 is made up of 15 amino acids. V was pared by 3 bases and J by 3 bases, with 14 bases between. The DNA of the CDR3 is TGTGCCAGCAGCTTCCAGACAAGGGGCCACTATGGCTACACCTTC. Encoded protein: CASSFQTRGHYGYTF.

The chain has TRBV7-2 and TRBJ2-6; D is perhaps TRBD1 (6 bases). Trimming removed 5 bases from V and 0 bases from J, with 11 bases in between. CDR1 and CDR2 from the germline V gene are SGHTA and FQGNSA. There are 16 residues in the CDR3. The CDR3 protein is CASSLGQSSGANVLTF. CDR3 bases: TGTGCCAGCAGCCTTGGACAGTCCTCTGGGGCCAACGTCCTGACTTTC.